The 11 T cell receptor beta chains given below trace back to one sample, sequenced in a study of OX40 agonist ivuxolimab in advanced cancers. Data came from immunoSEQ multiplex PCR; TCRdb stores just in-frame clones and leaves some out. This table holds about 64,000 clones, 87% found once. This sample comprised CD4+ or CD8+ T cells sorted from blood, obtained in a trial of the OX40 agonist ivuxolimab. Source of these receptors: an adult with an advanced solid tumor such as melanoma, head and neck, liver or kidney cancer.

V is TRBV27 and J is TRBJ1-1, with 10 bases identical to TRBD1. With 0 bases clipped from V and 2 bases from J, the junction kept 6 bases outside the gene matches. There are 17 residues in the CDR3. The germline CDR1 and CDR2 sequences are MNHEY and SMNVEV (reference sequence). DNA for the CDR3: TGTGCCAGCAGTTTATCGGGACAGGGGTCAATAAACACTGAAGCTTTCTTT. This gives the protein CASSLSGQGSINTEAFF.

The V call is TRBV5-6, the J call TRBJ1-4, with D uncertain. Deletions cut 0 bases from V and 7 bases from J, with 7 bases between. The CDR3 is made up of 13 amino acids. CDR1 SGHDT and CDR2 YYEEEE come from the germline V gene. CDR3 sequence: CASSLERSEKLFF. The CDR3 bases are TGTGCCAGCAGCTTGGAACGGAGTGAAAAACTGTTTTTT.

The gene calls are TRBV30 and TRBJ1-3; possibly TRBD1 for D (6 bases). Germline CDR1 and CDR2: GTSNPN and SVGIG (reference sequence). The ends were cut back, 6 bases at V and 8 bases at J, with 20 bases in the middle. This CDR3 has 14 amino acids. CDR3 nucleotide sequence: TGTGCCTGCGGTAGGGGGACAAGGCAAGACACCATATATTTT. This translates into CACGRGTRQDTIYF.

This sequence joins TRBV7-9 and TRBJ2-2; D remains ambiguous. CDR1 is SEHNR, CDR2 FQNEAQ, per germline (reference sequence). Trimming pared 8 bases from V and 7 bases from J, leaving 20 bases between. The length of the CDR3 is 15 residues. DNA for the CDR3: TGTGCCAGCTGTTCGGCTATTAGTCTCATCGGGGAGCTGTTTTTT. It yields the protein CASCSAISLIGELFF.

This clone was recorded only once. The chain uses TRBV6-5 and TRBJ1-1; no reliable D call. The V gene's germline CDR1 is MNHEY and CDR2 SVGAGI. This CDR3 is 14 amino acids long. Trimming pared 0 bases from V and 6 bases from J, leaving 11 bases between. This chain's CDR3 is CASSYSKVNAEAFF. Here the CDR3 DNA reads TGTGCCAGCAGTTACTCGAAGGTAAATGCTGAAGCTTTCTTT.

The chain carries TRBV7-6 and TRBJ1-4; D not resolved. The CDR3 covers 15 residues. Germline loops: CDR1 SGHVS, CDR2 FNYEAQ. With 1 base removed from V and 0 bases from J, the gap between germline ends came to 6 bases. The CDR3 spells CASSLGFSTNEKLFF. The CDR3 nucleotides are TGTGCCAGCAGCTTAGGGTTCTCAACTAATGAAAAACTGTTTTTT.

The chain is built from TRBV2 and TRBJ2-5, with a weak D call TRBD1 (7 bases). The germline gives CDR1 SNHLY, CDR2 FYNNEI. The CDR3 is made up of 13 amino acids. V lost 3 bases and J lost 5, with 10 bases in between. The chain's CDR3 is CASSEQGGETQYF. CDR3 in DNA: TGTGCCAGCAGTGAGCAGGGGGGCGAGACCCAGTACTTC.

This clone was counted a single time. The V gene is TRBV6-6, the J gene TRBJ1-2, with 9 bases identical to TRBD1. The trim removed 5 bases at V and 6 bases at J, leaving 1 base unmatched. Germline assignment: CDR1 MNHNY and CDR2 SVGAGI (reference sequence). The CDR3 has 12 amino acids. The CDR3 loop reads CASSRTGDGYTF. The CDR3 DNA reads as TGTGCCAGCAGTAGGACAGGGGATGGCTACACCTTC.

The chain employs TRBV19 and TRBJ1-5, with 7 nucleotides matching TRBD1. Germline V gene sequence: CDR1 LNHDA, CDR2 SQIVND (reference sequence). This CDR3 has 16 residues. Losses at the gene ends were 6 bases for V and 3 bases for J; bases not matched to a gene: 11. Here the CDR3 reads CASSRRGTADNQPQHF. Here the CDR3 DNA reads TGTGCCAGTAGCCGGAGAGGGACAGCTGACAATCAGCCCCAGCATTTT.

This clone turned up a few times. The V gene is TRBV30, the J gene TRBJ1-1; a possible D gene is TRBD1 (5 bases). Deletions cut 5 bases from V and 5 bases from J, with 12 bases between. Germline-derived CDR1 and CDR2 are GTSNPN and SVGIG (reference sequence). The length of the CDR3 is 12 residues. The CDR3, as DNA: TGTGCCTGGGGGAGAGGGGAGACTGAAGCTTTCTTT. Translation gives CAWGRGETEAFF. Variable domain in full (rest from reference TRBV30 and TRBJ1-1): SQTIHQWPATLVQPVGSPLSLECTVEGTSNPNLYWYRQAAGRGLQLLFYSVGIGQISSEVPQNLSASRPQDRQFILSSKKLLLSDSGFYLCAWGRGETEAFFGQGTRLTVV.

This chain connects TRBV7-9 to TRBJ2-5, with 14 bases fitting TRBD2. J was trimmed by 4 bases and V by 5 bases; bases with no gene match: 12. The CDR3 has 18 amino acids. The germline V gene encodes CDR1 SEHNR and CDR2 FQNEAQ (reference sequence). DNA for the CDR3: TGTGCCAGCAGCCAAAGTTTACAAGGACTAGCGGGAGGAGAGACCCAGTACTTC. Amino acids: CASSQSLQGLAGGETQYF.